A single T cell receptor (beta chain) is shown here with its context. This sample stems from a study of PD-L1 blockade in urothelial cancer. CDR3 length: 13 amino acids. The V gene lost 4 bases and the J gene lost 2 bases, with 8 bases spanning the gap. Germline loops: CDR1 SNHLY, CDR2 FYNNEI. TCRdb's copy holds only in-frame clones and misses some; the assay was immunoSEQ multiplex PCR. The repertoire holds about 26,000 clones, with 86% as singletons. The chain employs TRBV2 and TRBJ2-5, with a possible D match to TRBD1 (6 bases). The sequence derives from a man aged 55 to 70 with urothelial cancer. The material was PBMCs, obtained around atezolizumab (anti-PD-L1) treatment. CDR3 bases: TGTGCCAGCAGTGTCGGACAGCAAGAGACCCAGTACTTC. Protein sequence: CASSVGQQETQYF.